What follows are 17 T cell receptor beta chains derived from one specimen sequenced in a study of tumor-infiltrating lymphocytes in primary liver carcinoma. Out of unsorted whole blood came the blood RNA, and germline DNA was extracted as well. TCR beta cDNA was reverse-transcribed from roughly 520 ng of total RNA. The reaction used a constant-region primer and ProtoScript II reverse transcriptase. A slightly modified ARM-PCR protocol with three nested multiplex PCR rounds produced these TCR beta libraries. Amplification in the first two PCR rounds was performed using TRBV1-TRBV30 forward primers and a C-beta reverse primer for 10 cycles each. TCRdb processed the multiplex PCR reads anew with MiXCR; each CDR3 protein has one entry. This sample carries 310,000 or so distinct CDR3 sequences, around three fifths of them seen once, and the ten largest clones take approximately 17%. Sequencing input: peripheral blood. These receptors were obtained from a woman between 25 and 40 years old with primary liver carcinoma and hepatitis B virus infection.

Here the CDR3 reads CSTGGSEGYTF. CDR3 coding DNA: TGCAGTACAGGGGGGAGCGAAGGCTACACCTTC. The chain recombines TRBV20-1 with TRBJ1-2, with 8 bases identical to TRBD1. The CDR3 consists of 11 residues. The V segment lost 8 bases and the J segment 8 bases; nucleotides outside the gene matches: 7. Germline CDR1 is DFQATT and CDR2 is SNEGSKA (reference sequence).

For this clonotype: A much larger clone sits a single nucleotide away, making a read error possible. Here the CDR3 reads CASTRTGGLYNEQFF. DNA of the CDR3: TGTGCCAGCACCCGGACTGGCGGACTCTACAATGAGCAGTTCTTC. The chain is built from TRBV12-3 or TRBV12-4 and TRBJ2-1; TRBD2 is a possible D gene (5 bases). This CDR3 comprises 15 residues. The V end lost 7 bases, the J end lost 3 bases, and 16 bases lay between the germline ends.

The V call is TRBV5-1, the J call TRBJ2-1; the D is unclear. The V end was cut by 0 bases, the J end by 5 bases, with 9 bases between. CDR1 is SGHRS, CDR2 YFSETQ, per germline. CDR3 length: 14 amino acids. The CDR3 DNA follows: TGCGCCAGCAGCTTGGAAGGGCCCCACAATGAGCAGTTCTTC. Amino acids: CASSLEGPHNEQFF.

A word on this clonotype: This may arise from a read error, as a much more abundant clone is one base away. This chain joins TRBV12-3 or TRBV12-4 and TRBJ1-3; 8 nucleotides match TRBD1. Unmatched junction bases numbered 3, after V lost 5 bases and J lost 0 bases. This CDR3 is 15 amino acids long. CDR3 protein: CASSTDRASGNTIYF. The CDR3, as DNA: TGTGCCAGCAGTACGGACAGGGCCTCTGGAAACACCATATATTTT.

This clonotype was seen only a few times. The chain combines TRBV10-2 with TRBJ1-1, with 9 bases matching TRBD1. V shed 7 bases, J shed 0 bases, and the junction held 3 bases outside the gene matches. Germline-derived CDR1 and CDR2 are WSHSY and SAAADI. The CDR3 loop spans 14 amino acids. The CDR3 protein is CASTGQGMNTEAFF. DNA for the CDR3: TGCGCCAGCACAGGACAGGGGATGAACACTGAAGCTTTCTTT.

The V gene is TRBV7-9, the J gene TRBJ2-1; D is undetermined. This CDR3 spans 14 amino acids. The ends were cut back, 3 bases at V and 8 bases at J, with 14 bases in the middle. Germline lookup yields CDR1 SEHNR and CDR2 FQNEAQ (reference sequence). The CDR3 here is CASSFSPARHEQFF. In DNA, the CDR3 is TGTGCCAGCAGCTTTAGTCCTGCGCGCCATGAGCAGTTCTTC.

Worth noting for this clonotype: This may be a read error, as it is one base from a much larger clone. J is TRBJ2-1 and V is TRBV4-3; 13 bases are shared with TRBD2. There are 16 residues in the CDR3. The germline CDR1 and CDR2 sequences are LGHNA and YSLEER. CDR3 bases: TGCGCCAACAGCGCCGGGACTAGCGGGAATCACAATGAGCAGTTCTTC. Translation: CANSAGTSGNHNEQFF.

As concerns this clonotype: The junction shows a germline mismatch at one end, possibly a read error. The chain recombines TRBV10-3 with TRBJ1-1, with D perhaps matching TRBD1 (5 bases). The CDR3 is 14 amino acids. The germline V gene encodes CDR1 ENHRY and CDR2 SYGVKD. The CDR3 sequence: CATAVGAVSTEALF. The CDR3, as DNA: TGTGCCACCGCCGTTGGGGCGGTGAGCACTGAAGCTCTCTTT.

This sequence joins TRBV6-5 and TRBJ2-2; D remains unclear. The germline V and J ends were trimmed by 7 bases and 6 bases, with 15 bases remaining between them. The CDR3 loop spans 14 amino acids. CDR1 is MNHEY, CDR2 SVGAGI, per germline. In DNA, the CDR3 is TGTGCCAGCAACCCCGATAGGGTCCCCGGGGAGCTGTTTTTT. This translates into CASNPDRVPGELFF.

On this clonotype: An end of the junction differs from the germline gene, which may be a read error. V usage is TRBV4-3 and J usage is TRBJ1-2; TRBD1 might be the D (5 bases). Germline V lookup: CDR1 LGHNA, CDR2 YSLEER. The CDR3 consists of 15 residues. The DNA for the CDR3 is TGCGCCAGCCGCCAAGGGATTCAGGGTAACTATGGATACATCTTC. Translating gives CASRQGIQGNYGYIF.

This chain connects TRBV24-1 to TRBJ2-3; perhaps TRBD2 as D (6 bases). The CDR3 runs to 12 residues. CDR1 and CDR2 (germline): KGHDR, SFDVKD. Trimming took off 4 bases at V and 11 bases at J, with 12 bases between the two ends. The CDR3 protein is CATSEAGTRQYF. CDR3 nucleotide sequence: TGTGCCACCAGTGAGGCCGGGACTCGGCAGTATTTT.

The J gene is TRBJ1-1, the V gene TRBV11-3, with 7 bases that match TRBD1. Trimming cost V 8 bases and J 3 bases; bases outside gene matches: 12. Germline-derived CDR1 and CDR2 are SGHNT and YENEEA. The CDR3 sequence is 15 residues long. The CDR3 sequence: CASGRQGTVDTEAFF. The CDR3 bases are TGTGCCAGCGGGCGACAGGGCACAGTGGACACTGAAGCTTTCTTT.

This clonotype was picked up many times. V and J are TRBV11-3 and TRBJ2-1, with TRBD1 as a possible D gene (5 bases). The length of the CDR3 is 13 residues. The germline gives CDR1 SGHNT, CDR2 YENEEA. The V end was cut by 2 bases, the J end by 9 bases, with 11 bases between. This chain's CDR3 is CASSLSTQAEQFF. The DNA of the CDR3 is TGTGCCAGCAGCTTATCCACACAGGCTGAGCAGTTCTTC.

The chain joins TRBV5-4 to TRBJ2-5; 12 bases match TRBD2. CDR1 is SGHNT, CDR2 YYREEE, per germline (reference sequence). The trim removed 2 bases at V and 1 base at J, leaving 6 bases unmatched. CDR3 length: 17 residues. CDR3 DNA: TGTGCCAGCAGCTTCGGCGGACTAGCGGGACTCCAAGAGACCCAGTACTTC. Translated, it gives CASSFGGLAGLQETQYF.

This clonotype has a count of ten or more. The rearrangement links TRBV10-3 to TRBJ2-1; 9 bases fit TRBD2. The CDR3 runs 16 residues. The V gene's germline CDR1 is ENHRY and CDR2 SYGVKD. Trimming took 1 base from V and 0 from J; bases not matched to a gene: 1. In DNA form, the CDR3 reads TGTGCCATCAGTGAGTTAGCGGGAGCCTCCTACAATGAGCAGTTCTTC. Translated: CAISELAGASYNEQFF.

This clonotype was detected only once. Being one base from a much bigger clone, this may be a read error. J is TRBJ2-5 and V is TRBV5-5; either TRBD1 or TRBD2 may fit D (5 bases each). The germline V and J ends were trimmed by 4 bases and 2 bases, with 18 bases remaining between them. The germline gives CDR1 SGHKS, CDR2 YYEKEE (reference sequence). CDR3 length: 16 amino acids. The CDR3 spells CASSRWGLTGQETQYF. The CDR3 bases are TGTGCCAGCAGCAGATGGGGCCTAACGGGGCAAGAGACCCAGTACTTC.

In the case of this clonotype: The CDR3 does not close with the conserved phenylalanine or tryptophan, likely indicating a read error. The V gene is TRBV19, the J gene TRBJ1-3, with unresolved D. CDR3 size: 17 residues. Germline-derived CDR1 and CDR2 are LNHDA and SQIVND (reference sequence). The V end lost 10 bases, the J end lost 4 bases, and 26 bases lay between the germline ends. The CDR3 is CATTRQGTLRWGNTIYL. The CDR3 DNA sequence: TGTGCCACCACGAGACAAGGAACGCTACGGTGGGGAAACACCATATATTTA.